This TCR beta chain was obtained from a study of blood T cell repertoires in COVID-19. TCRdb's copy holds only in-frame clones and misses some; the assay was immunoSEQ multiplex PCR. The table records roughly 270,000 clones, nearly 90% of them present only once. The sequenced sample was peripheral blood. This receptor was obtained from a man aged 18 to 30 with active or convalescent COVID-19.

The CDR3 spells CASSPGQGSTNEKLFF. The DNA of the CDR3 is TGCGCCAGCAGTCCTGGACAGGGCTCTACTAATGAAAAACTGTTTTTT. The chain recombines TRBV4-1 with TRBJ1-4; 8 bases fit TRBD1. CDR1 is MGHRA, CDR2 YSYEKL, per germline. The CDR3 sequence is 16 residues long. J lost 2 bases, V lost 6 bases, and 8 bases had no gene match.